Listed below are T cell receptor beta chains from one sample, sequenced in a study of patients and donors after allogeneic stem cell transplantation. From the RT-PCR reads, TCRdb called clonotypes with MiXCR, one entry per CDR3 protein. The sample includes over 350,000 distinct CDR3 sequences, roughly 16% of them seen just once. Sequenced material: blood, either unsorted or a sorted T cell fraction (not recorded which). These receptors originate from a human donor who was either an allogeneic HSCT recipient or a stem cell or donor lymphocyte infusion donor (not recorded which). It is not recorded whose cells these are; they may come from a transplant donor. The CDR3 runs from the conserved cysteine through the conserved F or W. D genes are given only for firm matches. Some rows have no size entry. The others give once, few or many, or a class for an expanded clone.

CDR3: CASSTASVGNQPQHF
DNA: TGTGCCAGCAGTACCGCCTCCGTGGGCAATCAGCCCCAGCATTTT
V: TRBV28
J: TRBJ1-5
D: .
size: few

CDR3: CASSPQGGGVRNEQFF
DNA: TGTGCCAGCAGCCCCCAGGGAGGGGGGGTAAGGAATGAGCAGTTCTTC
V: TRBV9
J: TRBJ2-1
D: .
size: .

CDR3: CATRDRRNTEAFF
DNA: TGTGCCACCAGGGACAGGAGGAACACTGAAGCTTTCTTT
V: TRBV24-1
J: TRBJ1-1
D: TRBD1
size: few

CDR3: CAISTEKGSPLHF
DNA: TGTGCCATCAGTACAGAAAAAGGGTCACCCCTCCACTTT
V: TRBV10-3
J: TRBJ1-6
D: .
size: .

CDR3: CASSLSSPQETQYF
DNA: TGTGCCAGCAGCTTATCCTCCCCCCAAGAGACCCAGTACTTC
V: TRBV5-5
J: TRBJ2-5
D: .
size: .

CDR3: CSARPGGSDTQYF
DNA: TGCAGTGCTAGACCGGGGGGCTCAGATACGCAGTATTTT
V: TRBV20-1
J: TRBJ2-3
D: .
size: .

CDR3: CASSVGTGDYGYTF
DNA: TGTGCCAGCAGCGTGGGGACAGGGGACTATGGCTACACCTTC
V: TRBV9
J: TRBJ1-2
D: TRBD1
size: .

CDR3: CASSQGEYVGYTF
DNA: TGTGCCAGCAGTCAGGGCGAATATGTCGGCTACACCTTC
V: TRBV12-3/TRBV12-4
J: TRBJ1-2
D: .
size: few

CDR3: CASGLDSQITEAFF
DNA: TGTGCTAGTGGTCTGGACAGTCAGATCACTGAAGCTTTCTTT
V: TRBV12-5
J: TRBJ1-1
D: .
size: few

CDR3: CSARVGRGVRGYTF
DNA: TGCAGTGCTAGAGTGGGGAGAGGGGTACGGGGCTACACCTTC
V: TRBV20-1
J: TRBJ1-2
D: .
size: .

CDR3: CASSLGWQGSGGELFF
DNA: TGTGCCAGCAGCCTCGGTTGGCAGGGGAGTGGCGGGGAGCTGTTTTTT
V: TRBV7-9
J: TRBJ2-2
D: .
size: few

CDR3: CASSLLGPATWSGANVLTF
DNA: TGCGCCAGCAGCCTCCTCGGGCCAGCTACCTGGTCTGGGGCCAACGTCCTGACTTTC
V: TRBV4-3
J: TRBJ2-6
D: .
size: .

CDR3: CASSYYGTGGNEQFF
DNA: TGTGCCAGCAGTTACTACGGGACAGGGGGCAATGAGCAGTTCTTC
V: TRBV6-5
J: TRBJ2-1
D: TRBD1
size: .

CDR3: CASSQSGFTSTDTQYF
DNA: TGCGCCAGCAGCCAAAGCGGTTTTACTAGCACAGATACGCAGTATTTT
V: TRBV4-1
J: TRBJ2-3
D: .
size: .

CDR3: CASSARLAGTPEQFF
DNA: TGCGCCAGCAGCGCTAGACTAGCGGGGACGCCTGAGCAGTTCTTC
V: TRBV5-1
J: TRBJ2-1
D: TRBD2
size: many

CDR3: CASSLLGGEFRETQYF
DNA: TGCGCCAGCAGCTTGTTGGGCGGGGAGTTCCGAGAGACCCAGTACTTC
V: TRBV5-1
J: TRBJ2-5
D: .
size: .

CDR3: CASSFQGAGTDTQYF
DNA: TGTGCCAGCAGTTTCCAGGGGGCGGGCACAGATACGCAGTATTTT
V: TRBV6-5
J: TRBJ2-3
D: TRBD1
size: .

CDR3: CASSIGREGTYEQYF
DNA: TGTGCCAGCAGCATTGGGCGGGAGGGTACCTACGAGCAGTACTTC
V: TRBV4-2
J: TRBJ2-7
D: TRBD2
size: .

CDR3: CSAIAGEPHEQYF
DNA: TGCAGTGCTATCGCGGGAGAGCCCCACGAGCAGTACTTC
V: TRBV20-1
J: TRBJ2-7
D: TRBD2
size: .

CDR3: CASSMDVQFKGRSYNEQFF
DNA: TGCGCCAGCAGCATGGACGTCCAATTCAAGGGGAGATCCTACAATGAGCAGTTCTTC
V: TRBV5-1
J: TRBJ2-1
D: .
size: few

CDR3: CASSLDSLREKLFF
DNA: TGTGCCAGCAGTCTGGACAGCCTGAGGGAAAAACTGTTTTTT
V: TRBV12-3/TRBV12-4
J: TRBJ1-4
D: .
size: .

CDR3: CASSRTSGGLGNEQFF
DNA: TGCGCCAGCAGCCGGACTAGCGGGGGATTGGGGAATGAGCAGTTCTTC
V: TRBV5-1
J: TRBJ2-1
D: TRBD2
size: few

CDR3: CSARVAGTRNQPQHF
DNA: TGCAGTGCTAGAGTCGCCGGGACCCGCAATCAGCCCCAGCATTTT
V: TRBV20-1
J: TRBJ1-5
D: .
size: once

CDR3: CAISTGLGNQPQHF
DNA: TGTGCCATCAGTACAGGGTTAGGCAATCAGCCCCAGCATTTT
V: TRBV10-3
J: TRBJ1-5
D: .
size: .

CDR3: CASSFQVPATAF
DNA: TGTGCCAGCAGTTTTCAGGTCCCAGCTACGGCCTTC
V: TRBV12-3/TRBV12-4
J: TRBJ1-2
D: .
size: .

CDR3: CASSLAFATGELFF
DNA: TGTGCCAGCAGCTTAGCCTTTGCCACCGGGGAGCTGTTTTTT
V: TRBV7-2
J: TRBJ2-2
D: .
size: many

CDR3: CASSQRAHGGGNTDTQYF
DNA: TGCGCCAGCAGCCAAAGGGCGCATGGCGGGGGGAACACAGATACGCAGTATTTT
V: TRBV4-1
J: TRBJ2-3
D: TRBD2
size: .

CDR3: CASSPRNTGGAFF
DNA: TGTGCCAGCAGTCCTCGAAATACAGGAGGAGCTTTCTTT
V: TRBV28
J: TRBJ1-1
D: .
size: few

CDR3: CASSFSRREASREQYF
DNA: TGCGCCAGCAGCTTTTCGCGGCGGGAGGCTTCTCGAGAGCAGTACTTC
V: TRBV5-1
J: TRBJ2-7
D: TRBD2
size: many

CDR3: CSARERDRGINIQYF
DNA: TGCAGTGCTAGAGAACGGGACAGGGGGATAAACATTCAGTACTTC
V: TRBV20-1
J: TRBJ2-4
D: TRBD1
size: few

CDR3: CASSLPGLAGFHEQYF
DNA: TGTGCCAGCAGCTTACCAGGACTAGCGGGATTTCACGAGCAGTACTTC
V: TRBV11-3
J: TRBJ2-7
D: TRBD2
size: few

CDR3: CASSLTTVTYGYTF
DNA: TGCGCCAGCAGCTTAACGACAGTCACTTATGGCTACACCTTC
V: TRBV5-1
J: TRBJ1-2
D: .
size: .